The 11 T cell receptor beta chains reported below all come from one sample, sequenced in a study of blood T cell repertoires in COVID-19. Using immunoSEQ multiplex PCR, the repertoire was profiled, and TCRdb retains in-frame clones only, with some absent. The data show about 200,000 clones, 75% to 85% seen once. Sequences were obtained from peripheral blood. Source of these receptors: a woman between 40 and 55 years old with COVID-19, enrolled during active disease.

V gene TRBV6-5 combines with J gene TRBJ2-7; no reliable D call. CDR1 and CDR2 (germline): MNHEY, SVGAGI. V was trimmed by 0 bases and J by 3 bases, leaving 12 bases between them. CDR3 length equals 15 residues. The CDR3 coding sequence is TGTGCCAGCAGTTACTCGGCCAGTGCCTTCTACGAGCAGTACTTC. It encodes CASSYSASAFYEQYF.

The J gene is TRBJ2-5, the V gene TRBV12-3 or TRBV12-4; 8 nucleotides match TRBD2. The CDR3 length is 12 residues. Trimming cost V 6 bases and J 7 bases; bases outside gene matches: 4. The CDR3 DNA sequence: TGTGCCAGCAGGACTAGCGTCGGGACCCAGTACTTC. It specifies CASRTSVGTQYF.

The chain is built from TRBV5-1 and TRBJ2-3; 11 positions agree with TRBD2. This CDR3 comprises 15 residues. V was pared by 4 bases and J by 4 bases, with 5 bases of the junction left unmatched. Germline-derived CDR1 and CDR2 are SGHRS and YFSETQ. CDR3 loop: CASSPGLAGSDTQYF. The CDR3 DNA is TGCGCCAGCAGCCCAGGACTAGCGGGTTCAGATACGCAGTATTTT.

This chain links TRBV30 with TRBJ2-5; D gene unclear. Germline CDR1 reads GTSNPN; CDR2 reads SVGIG (reference sequence). CDR3 length equals 11 residues. The V and J ends lost 6 bases and 3 bases respectively, with 8 bases between them. The CDR3 here is CACFSEETQYF. The CDR3, as DNA: TGTGCCTGTTTTTCAGAAGAGACCCAGTACTTC.

The rearrangement joins TRBV18 to TRBJ2-4; D is unresolved. Between the trimmed V and J ends, which lost 4 bases and 5 bases, there was a span of 9 bases. The CDR3 totals 13 residues. CDR1 KGHSH and CDR2 LQKENI come from the germline V gene. CDR3 sequence reads: CASSHDRENIQYF. In DNA, the CDR3 is TGTGCCAGCTCACACGATAGAGAAAACATTCAGTACTTC.

The rearrangement links TRBV2 to TRBJ2-5; the D gene is possibly TRBD1 (6 bases). Germline CDR1 SNHLY, CDR2 FYNNEI. The CDR3 covers 13 residues. V was clipped by 8 bases and J by 2 bases, with 12 bases between them. The CDR3 loop reads CASHGQLQETQYF. The CDR3 nucleotides read TGTGCCAGCCATGGACAGTTACAAGAGACCCAGTACTTC.

This rearrangement joins TRBV3-1 (or the pseudogene TRBV3-2) to TRBJ2-1, with TRBD2 identical over 13 bases. The CDR3 is 20 amino acids. The germline V gene has CDR1 LGHDT and CDR2 YNNKEL (reference sequence). The trim removed 5 bases at V and 0 bases at J, leaving 13 bases unmatched. CDR3 nucleotide sequence: TGTGCCAGCAGCAACCCGGGACTAGCGGGGTCTCACAGCTCCTACAATGAGCAGTTCTTC. Its protein product is CASSNPGLAGSHSSYNEQFF.

This clone was found a few times. This chain joins TRBV7-9 and TRBJ2-7; 9 positions agree with TRBD2. Germline V gene sequence: CDR1 SEHNR, CDR2 FQNEAQ (reference sequence). V lost 4 bases to trimming and J lost 1 base; unmatched junction nucleotides: 11. This CDR3 has 17 residues. The CDR3 sequence: CASSSPSGDPHSYEQYF. CDR3 coding DNA: TGTGCCAGCAGCTCCCCTAGCGGGGACCCTCATTCCTACGAGCAGTACTTC.

V and J are TRBV4-3 and TRBJ2-1; TRBD2 matches at 8 bases. Trimming took 0 bases from V and 7 from J; bases not matched to a gene: 14. This CDR3 has 18 amino acids. CDR1 is LGHNA and CDR2 is YSLEER in the germline V gene. The DNA for the CDR3 is TGCGCCAGCAGCCAAGACCGGGGGCTAGCGGGCGGGGGTAATGAGCAGTTCTTC. Translating gives CASSQDRGLAGGGNEQFF.

This sequence joins TRBV19 and TRBJ2-3, with 10 positions matching TRBD1. This CDR3 is built from 15 residues. Looked up from germline, CDR1 is LNHDA and CDR2 is SQIVND (reference sequence). The ends lost 6 bases at V and 6 bases at J; junction bases unmatched: 9. In nucleotides, the CDR3 is TGTGCCAGTAGGACCAGACAGGGACAGGGGGATACGCAGTATTTT. As protein: CASRTRQGQGDTQYF.

In its sample, this clone was seen a few times. This rearrangement joins TRBV6-4 to TRBJ1-2, with 10 bases lining up with TRBD1. The germline gives CDR1 MRHNA, CDR2 SNTAGT. J lost 3 bases, V lost 6 bases, and 4 bases had no gene match. CDR3 length: 14 residues. The CDR3 DNA is TGTGCCAGCAGAGGACAGGGGGTCGACTATGGCTACACCTTC. This encodes CASRGQGVDYGYTF.